The 24 T cell receptor beta chains reported below all come from one sample, sequenced in a study of CD8 T cells in ankylosing spondylitis. TCRdb fed the 5' RACE reads into MiXCR, producing one record per CDR3 protein. Found here are 350,000 or so distinct CDR3 sequences, about 9.9% of them singletons; the top ten hold roughly 9.2%. The material sequenced was blood, either unsorted or a sorted T cell fraction (not recorded which). The source is a female donor with ankylosing spondylitis or in good health (not recorded which).

The chain is built from TRBV29-1 and TRBJ2-3; D remains unclear. Germline V gene sequence: CDR1 SQVTM, CDR2 ANQGSEA. The CDR3 runs 12 residues. V gave up 6 bases and J gave up 4 bases, with 11 bases separating them. CDR3 sequence (DNA): TGCAGCGTGAGGACCTCAGCAGATACGCAGTATTTT. Translating it yields CSVRTSADTQYF.

This clonotype was detected ten times or more. CDR3 amino acids: CASSRRESNTGELFF. The CDR3 DNA sequence: TGTGCCAGCAGCCGGAGGGAATCGAACACCGGGGAGCTGTTTTTT. The chain recombines TRBV11-2 with TRBJ2-2, with D possibly TRBD2 on 6 matching bases. The germline CDR1 and CDR2 sequences are SGHAT and FQNNGV. The CDR3 sequence is 15 residues long. V was pared by 5 bases and J by 0 bases, with 10 bases between.

A note on this clonotype: This sequence may be a read error, since a much larger clone differs from it by one base. The V call is TRBV20-1, the J call TRBJ1-5, with D possibly being TRBD1 (6 bases). CDR1 and CDR2 from the germline V gene are DFQATT and SNEGSKA (reference sequence). The length of the CDR3 is 13 residues. Trimming removed 5 bases at V and 3 bases at J, with 11 bases between. The CDR3 region is CSAFRDTNQPQHF. In DNA, the CDR3 is TGCAGTGCTTTCCGGGACACCAATCAGCCCCAGCATTTT.

A few counts support this clonotype. J is TRBJ1-2 and V is TRBV12-3 or TRBV12-4; D unclear. V lost 6 bases to trimming and J lost 5 bases, with 13 bases between them. This CDR3 region has 13 residues. In nucleotides, the CDR3 is TGTGCCAGCAGCCCTTCTGCGAATTATGGCTACACCTTC. Translation: CASSPSANYGYTF.

This clonotype has a handful of counts. The chain employs TRBV20-1 and TRBJ1-1; 10 positions match TRBD1. CDR1 and CDR2 (germline): DFQATT, SNEGSKA (reference sequence). The length of the CDR3 is 16 residues. The junction had 4 bases not matched to a gene; V was cut back by 0 bases and J by 0 bases. In DNA, the CDR3 is TGCAGTGCTAGAGATCGGGACAGGGGACTGAACACTGAAGCTTTCTTT. Translated: CSARDRDRGLNTEAFF.

This clonotype was seen more than once but under ten times. V gene TRBV28 combines with J gene TRBJ1-1; 9 bases map to TRBD1. The junction had 7 bases not matched to a gene; V was cut back by 5 bases and J by 12 bases. This CDR3 has 12 residues. The germline V gene has CDR1 MDHEN and CDR2 SYDVKM. In DNA, the CDR3 is TGTGCCAGCAGTGTAACAGGGGGCAGAACTTTCTTT. Its translation is CASSVTGGRTFF.

This clonotype was counted at least ten times. The rearrangement uses TRBV12-3 or TRBV12-4 and TRBJ1-6; possible D gene TRBD1, 6 bases. The CDR3 sequence is 14 residues long. The V gene lost 5 bases and the J gene lost 7 bases, with 12 bases spanning the gap. CDR3: CASSLGQKNSPLHF. The CDR3 DNA reads as TGTGCCAGCAGTCTAGGACAGAAGAATTCACCCCTCCACTTT.

The sample holds many counts of this clonotype. This chain connects TRBV10-3 to TRBJ2-1; 8 bases are a match to TRBD1. After removal of 2 bases from V and 7 bases from J, the junction contained 4 bases not matched to a gene. The CDR3 loop spans 14 amino acids. Germline-derived CDR1 and CDR2 are ENHRY and SYGVKD. The CDR3 here is CAISEGQGKNEQFF. In nucleotides, the CDR3 is TGTGCCATCAGTGAGGGACAGGGCAAAAATGAGCAGTTCTTC.

This clonotype was counted many times. The rearrangement joins TRBV28 to TRBJ2-7; possibly TRBD1 for D (5 bases). V was clipped by 4 bases and J by 6 bases, with 10 bases between them. Germline lookup yields CDR1 MDHEN and CDR2 SYDVKM. This CDR3 has 12 residues. The CDR3 region is CASSSPGFEQYF. CDR3 DNA: TGTGCCAGCAGTTCCCCAGGGTTCGAGCAGTACTTC.

This clonotype has a count of ten or more. J is TRBJ2-5 and V is TRBV5-1; D unresolved. Germline CDR1 reads SGHRS; CDR2 reads YFSETQ. There are 14 residues in the CDR3. V was clipped by 7 bases and J by 4 bases, with 17 bases between them. The chain's CDR3 is CASAMTHKRETQYF. In nucleotides, the CDR3 is TGCGCCAGCGCGATGACCCACAAGAGAGAGACCCAGTACTTC.

In its sample, this clonotype was seen a few times. This CDR3 is CASSWGPGKNIQYF. The CDR3 DNA follows: TGTGCCAGCAGCTGGGGCCCCGGTAAAAACATTCAGTACTTC. The chain is built from TRBV11-2 and TRBJ2-4; a possible D gene is TRBD1 (5 bases). Germline V gene sequence: CDR1 SGHAT, CDR2 FQNNGV. Trimming pared 4 bases from V and 4 bases from J, leaving 11 bases between. The CDR3 covers 14 residues.

The V call is TRBV19, the J call TRBJ2-1; 9 nucleotides agree with TRBD2. The CDR3 extends over 17 amino acids. Germline assignment: CDR1 LNHDA and CDR2 SQIVND (reference sequence). Germline trimming cut 8 bases from V and 8 bases from J; bases unmatched to any gene: 19. CDR3 amino acids: CASQNTWSGRFEDEQFF. CDR3 sequence (DNA): TGTGCCAGTCAAAACACCTGGAGCGGGAGGTTCGAGGATGAGCAGTTCTTC.

CDR3 sequence: CASSLAGQGSTEAFF. The CDR3, as DNA: TGTGCCAGCAGCTTAGCGGGACAGGGAAGCACTGAAGCTTTCTTT. The rearrangement uses TRBV7-9 and TRBJ1-1, with 9 bases matching TRBD1. CDR3 length: 15 amino acids. Losses at the gene ends were 0 bases for V and 4 bases for J; bases not matched to a gene: 3. The V gene's germline CDR1 is SEHNR and CDR2 FQNEAQ (reference sequence). Supplemented by reference TRBV7-9 and TRBJ1-1, the full variable domain reads DTGVSQNPRHKITKRGQNVTFRCDPISEHNRLYWYRQTLGQGPEFLTYFQNEAQLEKSRLLSDRFSAERPKGSFSTLEIQRTEQGDSAMYLCASSLAGQGSTEAFFGQGTRLTVV.

This clonotype has at least ten counts. The chain is built from TRBV11-2 and TRBJ2-7, with unresolved D. The CDR3 is made up of 12 amino acids. Per the germline V gene, CDR1 is SGHAT and CDR2 is FQNNGV. Trimming took 2 bases from V and 2 from J, leaving 4 bases between them. CDR3 amino acids: CASSLIPYEQYF. The CDR3 bases are TGTGCCAGCAGCTTAATCCCCTACGAGCAGTACTTC.

The sample holds many counts of this clonotype. The rearrangement uses TRBV12-3 or TRBV12-4 and TRBJ2-6; 7 bases align to TRBD1. J lost 0 bases, V lost 5 bases, and 7 bases had no gene match. The CDR3 loop spans 17 amino acids. The CDR3 sequence: CASSTGTASSGANVLTF. The DNA for the CDR3 is TGTGCCAGCAGTACCGGGACAGCTAGCTCTGGGGCCAACGTCCTGACTTTC.

J is TRBJ2-7 and V is TRBV15; D gene ambiguous. CDR1 and CDR2 (germline): LNHNV, YYDKDF (reference sequence). CDR3 length equals 13 residues. V lost 0 bases, J lost 6 bases, and 9 bases lay in between. CDR3: CATSRDVFAEQYF. CDR3 bases: TGTGCCACCAGCAGAGATGTATTCGCCGAGCAGTACTTC.

The chain joins TRBV20-1 to TRBJ1-1; D remains ambiguous. The CDR3 length is 14 residues. Trimming removed 3 bases from V and 1 base from J, with 12 bases in between. Germline V gene data show CDR1 as DFQATT and CDR2 as SNEGSKA (reference sequence). The CDR3 nucleotides read TGCAGTGCTAGCCCCGGAGGCCCGAACACTGAAGCTTTCTTT. Amino acids: CSASPGGPNTEAFF.

This clonotype was found once. The V gene is TRBV6-5, the J gene TRBJ2-1, with 7 nucleotides matching TRBD1. Trimming at V came to 4 bases and at J to 4 bases, leaving 16 bases not matched to a gene. The CDR3 is 18 amino acids. Germline V gene lookup returns CDR1 MNHEY and CDR2 SVGAGI. CDR3 coding DNA: TGTGCCAGCAGTTTCCTGACAGGGAGTGGTGGCATGTACAATGAGCAGTTCTTC. This sequence encodes CASSFLTGSGGMYNEQFF.

This clonotype came up many times. This chain uses TRBV6-5 with TRBJ2-3; D is undetermined. The CDR3 sequence is 16 residues long. With 2 bases removed from V and 0 bases from J, the gap between germline ends came to 12 bases. Germline loops: CDR1 MNHEY, CDR2 SVGAGI. The CDR3 nucleotides are TGTGCCAGCAGTTACCCCCAGATCACTAGCACAGATACGCAGTATTTT. Translation: CASSYPQITSTDTQYF.

The chain couples TRBV5-1 to TRBJ2-3, with 8 bases identical to TRBD2. CDR1 is SGHRS, CDR2 YFSETQ, per germline. The CDR3 loop spans 16 amino acids. V gave up 4 bases and J gave up 3 bases; unmatched junction bases: 10. The CDR3 here is CASSPRDGGGTDTQYF. The CDR3 DNA sequence: TGCGCCAGCAGCCCCCGGGACGGGGGGGGAACAGATACGCAGTATTTT.

Only a few counts were recorded for this clonotype. V is TRBV4-3 and J is TRBJ2-1, with TRBD1 matching over 9 bases. Trimming cost V 4 bases and J 6 bases; bases outside gene matches: 10. The CDR3 extends over 16 amino acids. The germline V gene has CDR1 LGHNA and CDR2 YSLEER. CDR3 nucleotide sequence: TGCGCCAGCAGCCCAGCCGGGACAGGGTTTGGCAATGAGCAGTTCTTC. Translating gives CASSPAGTGFGNEQFF.

This clonotype was recorded many times. CDR3 bases: TGCAGTGCTAGAGATCCGAAGAAGAACACTGAAGCTTTCTTT. This sequence encodes CSARDPKKNTEAFF. V and J are TRBV20-1 and TRBJ1-1, with D hard to call. V lost 0 bases, J lost 1 base, and 9 bases lay in between. Germline V gives CDR1 DFQATT, CDR2 SNEGSKA (reference sequence). This CDR3 comprises 14 residues.

The V and J genes are TRBV4-1 and TRBJ2-7, with unresolved D. The V gene's germline CDR1 is MGHRA and CDR2 YSYEKL. The CDR3 covers 12 residues. Trimming stripped 6 bases from V and 2 bases from J, with 8 bases between. CDR3: CASRGTTYEQYF. As DNA, the CDR3 is TGCGCCAGCAGGGGCACTACCTACGAGCAGTACTTC.

In this sample, this clonotype turned up many times. The rearrangement joins TRBV27 to TRBJ2-1, with D maybe TRBD1 (6 bases). This CDR3 has 15 residues. Germline V gene sequence: CDR1 MNHEY, CDR2 SMNVEV (reference sequence). V lost 5 bases to trimming and J lost 2 bases, with 13 bases between them. The CDR3 sequence is CASSISGTPYNEQFF. The CDR3 bases are TGTGCCAGCAGTATCTCCGGGACACCCTACAATGAGCAGTTCTTC.